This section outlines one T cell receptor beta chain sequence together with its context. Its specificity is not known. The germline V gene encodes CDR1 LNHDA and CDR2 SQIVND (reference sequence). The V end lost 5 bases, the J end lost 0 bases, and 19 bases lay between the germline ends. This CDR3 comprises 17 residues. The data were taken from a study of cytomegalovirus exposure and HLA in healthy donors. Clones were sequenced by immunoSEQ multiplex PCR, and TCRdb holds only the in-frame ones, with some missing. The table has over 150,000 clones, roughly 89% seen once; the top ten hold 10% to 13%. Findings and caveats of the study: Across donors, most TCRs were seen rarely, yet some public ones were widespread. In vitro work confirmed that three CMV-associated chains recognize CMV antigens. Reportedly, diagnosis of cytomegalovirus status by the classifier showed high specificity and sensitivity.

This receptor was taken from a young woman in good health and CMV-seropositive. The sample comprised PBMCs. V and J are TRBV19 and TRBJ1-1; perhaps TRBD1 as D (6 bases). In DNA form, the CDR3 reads TGTGCCAGTAGTCAACGCGGGGGGGGCACAGTGAACACTGAAGCTTTCTTT. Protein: CASSQRGGGTVNTEAFF.